One T cell receptor (beta chain) is described in this entry. The data were taken from a study of blood T cell repertoires in COVID-19. Overall study: Sources were T cells, B-cell-depleted T cells, or PBMCs; the material itself was cDNA or gDNA.

After removal of 3 bases from V and 5 bases from J, the junction contained 5 bases not matched to a gene. Germline CDR1 and CDR2: SGDLS and YYNGEE. This CDR3 is built from 15 residues. The assay was immunoSEQ multiplex PCR, and TCRdb's table has in-frame clones only and misses some. The table lists about 37,000 clones, around nine tenths of them singletons. The TCR comes from a man in his sixties with active COVID-19. The V gene is TRBV9, the J gene TRBJ1-6; 7 positions match TRBD1. The sample taken for sequencing was peripheral blood. The CDR3 loop is CASSARTGDNSPLHF. Here the CDR3 DNA reads TGTGCCAGCAGCGCCCGAACAGGGGATAATTCACCCCTCCACTTT.